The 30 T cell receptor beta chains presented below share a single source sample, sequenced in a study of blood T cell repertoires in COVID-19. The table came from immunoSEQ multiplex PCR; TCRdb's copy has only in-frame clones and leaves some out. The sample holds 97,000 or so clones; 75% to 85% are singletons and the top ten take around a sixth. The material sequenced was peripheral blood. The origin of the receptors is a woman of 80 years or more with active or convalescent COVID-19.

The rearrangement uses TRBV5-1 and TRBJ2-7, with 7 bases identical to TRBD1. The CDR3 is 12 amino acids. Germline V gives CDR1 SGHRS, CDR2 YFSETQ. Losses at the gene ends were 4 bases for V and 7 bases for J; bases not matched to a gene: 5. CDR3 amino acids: CASSPTGLEQYF. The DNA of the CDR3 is TGCGCCAGCAGCCCGACAGGGTTAGAGCAGTACTTC.

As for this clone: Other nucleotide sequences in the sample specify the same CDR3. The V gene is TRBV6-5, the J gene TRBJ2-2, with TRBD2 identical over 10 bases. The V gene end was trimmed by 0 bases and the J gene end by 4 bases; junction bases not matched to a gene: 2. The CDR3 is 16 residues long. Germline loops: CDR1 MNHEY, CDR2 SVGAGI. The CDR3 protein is CASSYSRLAGTGELFF. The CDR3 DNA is TGTGCCAGCAGTTACTCGAGACTAGCGGGCACCGGGGAGCTGTTTTTT.

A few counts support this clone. CDR3 sequence: CASSYGQGSNSPLHF. In DNA form, the CDR3 reads TGTGCCAGCAGCTACGGACAGGGCTCAAATTCACCCCTCCACTTT. This chain joins TRBV5-5 and TRBJ1-6, with TRBD1 identical over 8 bases. J gave up 7 bases and V 3 bases, and 6 bases lay outside the gene matches. This CDR3 is built from 15 residues. Looked up from germline, CDR1 is SGHKS and CDR2 is YYEKEE (reference sequence).

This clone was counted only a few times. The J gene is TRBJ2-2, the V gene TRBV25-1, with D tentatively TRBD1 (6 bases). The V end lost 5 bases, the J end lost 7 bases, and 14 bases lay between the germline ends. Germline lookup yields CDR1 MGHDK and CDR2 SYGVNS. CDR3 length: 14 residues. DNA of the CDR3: TGTGCCAGCAGTCCGCTGACAGGTTTCGGGGAGCTGTTTTTT. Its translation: CASSPLTGFGELFF.

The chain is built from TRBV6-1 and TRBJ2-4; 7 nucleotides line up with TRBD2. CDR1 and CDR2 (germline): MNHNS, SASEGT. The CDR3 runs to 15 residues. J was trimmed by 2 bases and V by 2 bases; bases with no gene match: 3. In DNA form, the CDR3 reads TGTGCCAGCAGTGAAAGGGAGGGTACCAAAAACATTCAGTACTTC. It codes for CASSEREGTKNIQYF.

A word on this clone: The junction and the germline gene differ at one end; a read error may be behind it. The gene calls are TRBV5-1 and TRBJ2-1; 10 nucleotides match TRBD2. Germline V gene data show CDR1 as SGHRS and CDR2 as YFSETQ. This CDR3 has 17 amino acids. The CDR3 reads CASSLDLAGVGYNEQFF. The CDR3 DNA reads TGTGCCAGCAGCTTGGACCTAGCGGGAGTAGGTTACAATGAGCAGTTCTTC.

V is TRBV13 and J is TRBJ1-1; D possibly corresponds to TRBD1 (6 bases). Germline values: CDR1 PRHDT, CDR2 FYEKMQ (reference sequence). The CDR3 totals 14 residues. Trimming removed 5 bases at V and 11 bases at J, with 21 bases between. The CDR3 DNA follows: TGTGCCAGCAGCCCTAGGGCGGGTGGGGGCTTGGCTTTCTTT. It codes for CASSPRAGGGLAFF.

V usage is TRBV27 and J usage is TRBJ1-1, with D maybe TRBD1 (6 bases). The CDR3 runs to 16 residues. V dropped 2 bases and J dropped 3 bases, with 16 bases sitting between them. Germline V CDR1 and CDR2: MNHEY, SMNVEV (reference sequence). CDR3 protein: CASSLTYYRADTEAFF. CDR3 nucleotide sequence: TGTGCCAGCAGTTTAACTTATTACAGGGCCGACACTGAAGCTTTCTTT.

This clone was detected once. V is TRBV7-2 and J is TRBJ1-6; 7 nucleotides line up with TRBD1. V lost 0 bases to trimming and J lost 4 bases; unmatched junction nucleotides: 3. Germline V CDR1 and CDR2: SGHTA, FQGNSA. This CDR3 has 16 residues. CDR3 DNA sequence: TGTGCCAGCAGCTTAGCGGGACAGACTTATAATTCACCCCTCCACTTT. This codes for CASSLAGQTYNSPLHF.

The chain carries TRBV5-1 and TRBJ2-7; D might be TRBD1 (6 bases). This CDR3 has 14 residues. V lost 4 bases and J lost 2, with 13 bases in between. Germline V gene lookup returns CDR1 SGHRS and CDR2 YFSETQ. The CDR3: CASSQTGLAYEQYF. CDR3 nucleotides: TGCGCCAGCAGCCAAACAGGGCTAGCCTACGAGCAGTACTTC.

The CDR3 nucleotides read TGTGCCAGCAGGACCCGGGACAGGGACGCAGATACGCAGTATTTT. Its translation: CASRTRDRDADTQYF. This chain links TRBV6-6 with TRBJ2-3, with 9 positions matching TRBD1. The CDR3 has 15 amino acids. J was trimmed by 4 bases and V by 6 bases; bases with no gene match: 8. Per the germline V gene, CDR1 is MNHNY and CDR2 is SVGAGI (reference sequence).

CDR3: CASRRTGVNEQFF. In DNA form, the CDR3 reads TGTGCCAGCAGGCGGACAGGGGTAAATGAGCAGTTCTTC. The chain links TRBV3-1 (or the pseudogene TRBV3-2) to TRBJ2-1, with 9 bases identical to TRBD1. This CDR3 is built from 13 residues. Unmatched junction bases numbered 4, after V lost 6 bases and J lost 7 bases. Germline V gene data show CDR1 as LGHDT and CDR2 as YNNKEL (reference sequence).

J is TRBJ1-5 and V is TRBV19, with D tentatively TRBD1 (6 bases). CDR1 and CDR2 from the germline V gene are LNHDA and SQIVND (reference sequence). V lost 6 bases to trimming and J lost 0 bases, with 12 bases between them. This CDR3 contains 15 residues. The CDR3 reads CASRGGTYSNQPQHF. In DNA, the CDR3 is TGTGCCAGTAGGGGAGGGACATATAGCAATCAGCCCCAGCATTTT.

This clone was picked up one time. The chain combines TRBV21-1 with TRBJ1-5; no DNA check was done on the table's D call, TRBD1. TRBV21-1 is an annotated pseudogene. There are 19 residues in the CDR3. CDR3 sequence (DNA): TGTGCCAGCAGCGCCTTTAGTGGGACAGGTGAATATAGCAATCAGCCCCAGCATTTT. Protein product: CASSAFSGTGEYSNQPQHF.

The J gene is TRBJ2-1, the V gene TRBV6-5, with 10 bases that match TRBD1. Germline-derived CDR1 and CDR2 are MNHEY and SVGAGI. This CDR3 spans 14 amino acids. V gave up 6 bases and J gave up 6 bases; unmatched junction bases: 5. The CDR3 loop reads CASRDRTGGNEQFF. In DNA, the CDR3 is TGTGCCAGCAGGGATCGGACAGGGGGCAATGAGCAGTTCTTC.

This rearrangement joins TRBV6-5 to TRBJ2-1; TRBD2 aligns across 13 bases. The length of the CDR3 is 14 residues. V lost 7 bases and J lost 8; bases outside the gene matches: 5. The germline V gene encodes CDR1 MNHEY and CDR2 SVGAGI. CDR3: CASKFGLAGDEQFF. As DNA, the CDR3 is TGTGCCAGCAAATTCGGACTAGCGGGAGATGAGCAGTTCTTC.

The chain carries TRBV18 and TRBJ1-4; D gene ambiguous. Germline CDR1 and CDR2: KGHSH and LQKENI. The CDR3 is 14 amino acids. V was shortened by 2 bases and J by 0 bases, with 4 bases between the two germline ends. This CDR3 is CASSPGSTNEKLFF. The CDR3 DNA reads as TGTGCCAGCTCACCAGGCTCAACTAATGAAAAACTGTTTTTT.

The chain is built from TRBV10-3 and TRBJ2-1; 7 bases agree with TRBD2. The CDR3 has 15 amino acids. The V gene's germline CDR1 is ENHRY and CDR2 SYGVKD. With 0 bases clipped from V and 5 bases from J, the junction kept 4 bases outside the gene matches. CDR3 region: CAISESAGVNNEQFF. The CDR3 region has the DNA TGTGCCATCAGTGAGTCGGCGGGAGTAAACAATGAGCAGTTCTTC.

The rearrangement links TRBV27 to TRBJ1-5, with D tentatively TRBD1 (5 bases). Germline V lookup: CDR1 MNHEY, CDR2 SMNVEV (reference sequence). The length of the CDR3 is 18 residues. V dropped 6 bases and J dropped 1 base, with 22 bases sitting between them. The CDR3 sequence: CASSLSGRWEGSNQPQHF. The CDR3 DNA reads TGTGCCAGCAGCCTCTCGGGACGGTGGGAGGGGAGCAATCAGCCCCAGCATTTT.

The CDR3 DNA sequence: TGTGCCAGCAGTTACGCCCAGGGGGCCAAGACCCAGTACTTC. Amino acid sequence: CASSYAQGAKTQYF. The chain is built from TRBV6-5 and TRBJ2-5; 8 nucleotides agree with TRBD1. The germline V gene has CDR1 MNHEY and CDR2 SVGAGI. V gave up 2 bases and J gave up 6 bases; unmatched junction bases: 5. The CDR3 is 14 amino acids.

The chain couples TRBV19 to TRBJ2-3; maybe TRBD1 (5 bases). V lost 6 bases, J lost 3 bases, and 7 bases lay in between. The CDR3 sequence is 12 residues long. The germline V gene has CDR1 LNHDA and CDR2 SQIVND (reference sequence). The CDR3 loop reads CASSRVTDTQYF. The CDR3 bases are TGTGCCAGTAGCAGGGTGACAGATACGCAGTATTTT.

CDR3 nucleotide sequence: TGTGCCAGCAGCCCCGATAGCGGCCCCTACGAGCAGTACTTC. Its protein is CASSPDSGPYEQYF. This chain connects TRBV7-2 to TRBJ2-7; D may be TRBD2 (6 bases). V lost 5 bases and J 2 bases, leaving 13 bases between the germline ends. Germline V gene data show CDR1 as SGHTA and CDR2 as FQGNSA. The CDR3 consists of 14 residues.

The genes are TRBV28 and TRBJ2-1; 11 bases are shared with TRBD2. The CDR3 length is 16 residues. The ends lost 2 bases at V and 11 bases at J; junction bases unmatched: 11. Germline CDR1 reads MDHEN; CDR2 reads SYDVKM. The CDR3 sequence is CASSLGGPGTSGQQFF. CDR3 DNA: TGTGCCAGCAGTTTAGGTGGCCCAGGGACTAGCGGACAGCAGTTCTTC.

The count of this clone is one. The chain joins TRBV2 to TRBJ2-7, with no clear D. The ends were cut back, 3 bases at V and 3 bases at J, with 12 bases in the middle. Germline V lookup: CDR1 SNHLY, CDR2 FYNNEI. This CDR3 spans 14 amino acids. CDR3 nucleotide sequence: TGTGCCAGCAGTGAGGGCTTACAAGACTACGAGCAGTACTTC. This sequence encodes CASSEGLQDYEQYF.

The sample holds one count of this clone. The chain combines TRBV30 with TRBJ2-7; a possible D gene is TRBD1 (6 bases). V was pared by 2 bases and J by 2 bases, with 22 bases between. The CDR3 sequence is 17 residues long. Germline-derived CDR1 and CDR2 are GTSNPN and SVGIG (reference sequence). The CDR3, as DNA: TGTGCCTGGAGTATAGGGGGATTCGGACAAAGAACCTACGAGCAGTACTTC. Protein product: CAWSIGGFGQRTYEQYF.

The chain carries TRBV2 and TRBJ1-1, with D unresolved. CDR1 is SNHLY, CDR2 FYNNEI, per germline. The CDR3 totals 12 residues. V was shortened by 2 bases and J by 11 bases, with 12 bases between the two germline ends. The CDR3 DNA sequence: TGTGCCAGCAGTGAAACCCATCCAGCGGCTTTCTTT. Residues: CASSETHPAAFF.

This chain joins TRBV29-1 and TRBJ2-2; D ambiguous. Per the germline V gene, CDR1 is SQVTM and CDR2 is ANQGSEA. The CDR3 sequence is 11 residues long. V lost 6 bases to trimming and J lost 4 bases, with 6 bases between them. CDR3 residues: CSVTSTGELFF. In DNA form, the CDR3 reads TGCAGCGTGACATCCACCGGGGAGCTGTTTTTT.

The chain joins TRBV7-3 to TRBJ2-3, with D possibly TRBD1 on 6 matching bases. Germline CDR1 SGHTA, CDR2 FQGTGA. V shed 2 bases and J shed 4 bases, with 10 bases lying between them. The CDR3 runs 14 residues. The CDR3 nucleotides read TGTGCCAGCAGCTTAGCAGGGGACGCAGATACGCAGTATTTT. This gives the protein CASSLAGDADTQYF. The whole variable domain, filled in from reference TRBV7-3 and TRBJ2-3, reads GAGVSQTPSNKVTEKGKYVELRCDPISGHTALYWYRQSLGQGPEFLIYFQGTGAADDSGLPNDRFFAVRPEGSVSTLKIQRTERGDSAVYLCASSLAGDADTQYFGPGTRLTVL.

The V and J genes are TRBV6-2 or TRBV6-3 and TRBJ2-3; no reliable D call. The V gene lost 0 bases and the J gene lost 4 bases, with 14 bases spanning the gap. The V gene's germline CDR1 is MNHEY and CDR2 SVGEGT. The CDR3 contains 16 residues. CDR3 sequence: CASSYSTGDRPDTQYF. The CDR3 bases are TGTGCCAGCAGTTACTCGACGGGTGATCGGCCAGATACGCAGTATTTT.

The CDR3 region has the DNA TGTGCCAGCAGTGAAGGCAGATATAACACTGAAGCTTTCTTT. Residues: CASSEGRYNTEAFF. This rearrangement joins TRBV2 to TRBJ1-1; D is unresolved. V lost 1 base to trimming and J lost 2 bases, with 8 bases between them. This CDR3 is 14 amino acids long. CDR1 is SNHLY, CDR2 FYNNEI, per germline.